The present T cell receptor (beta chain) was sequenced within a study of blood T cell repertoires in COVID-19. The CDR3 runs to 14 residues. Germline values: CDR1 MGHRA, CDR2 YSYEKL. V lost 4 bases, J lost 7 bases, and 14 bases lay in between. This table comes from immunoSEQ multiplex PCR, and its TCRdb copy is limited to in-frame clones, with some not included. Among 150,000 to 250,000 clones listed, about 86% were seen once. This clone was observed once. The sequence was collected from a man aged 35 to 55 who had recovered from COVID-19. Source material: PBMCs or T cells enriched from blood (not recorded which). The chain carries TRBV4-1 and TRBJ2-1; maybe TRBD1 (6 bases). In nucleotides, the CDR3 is TGCGCCAGCAGCCGCCGGGACATATCGAATGAGCAGTTCTTC. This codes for CASSRRDISNEQFF.